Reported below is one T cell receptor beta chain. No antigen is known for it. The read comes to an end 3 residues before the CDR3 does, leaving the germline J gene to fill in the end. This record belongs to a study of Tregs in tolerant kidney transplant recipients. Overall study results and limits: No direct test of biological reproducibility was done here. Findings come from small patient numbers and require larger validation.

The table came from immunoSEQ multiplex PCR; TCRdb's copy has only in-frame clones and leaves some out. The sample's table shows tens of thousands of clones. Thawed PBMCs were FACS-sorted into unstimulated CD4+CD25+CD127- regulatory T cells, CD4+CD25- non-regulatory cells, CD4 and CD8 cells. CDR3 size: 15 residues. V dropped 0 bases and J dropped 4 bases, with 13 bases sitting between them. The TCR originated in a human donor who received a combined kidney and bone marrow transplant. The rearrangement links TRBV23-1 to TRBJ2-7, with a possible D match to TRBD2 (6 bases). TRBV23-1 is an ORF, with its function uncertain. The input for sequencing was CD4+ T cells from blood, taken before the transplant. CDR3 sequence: CASSQSEGRSYEQYF. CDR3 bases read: TGCGCCAGCAGTCAATCAGAGGGGAGGTCATACGAG.